This TCR beta chain came from a study of lymphopenia after photon versus proton radiotherapy. The study, taken as a whole, reports: A bigger post-nadir fall in TCR diversity correlated inversely with survival time in deceased patients. Post-nadir diversity loss with photons came from oligoclonal expansion, particularly CD8+ Temra cells. Proton therapy kept repertoires fairly stable, unlike photons, which gained effector/memory cells.

The CDR3 is 14 residues long. V lost 4 bases and J lost 0, with 10 bases in between. Germline-derived CDR1 and CDR2 are MNHNS and SASEGT. Assay: immunoSEQ multiplex PCR; the TCRdb copy retains only in-frame clones and omits some. The sample records fewer than 35,000 clones, roughly 90% being singletons. Note on this clone: Its antigen is still unknown. The same CDR3 also results from other DNA sequences found in this sample.

The specimen comprised peripheral blood, sampled from a patient treated with photon-based radiotherapy. The chain uses TRBV6-1 and TRBJ2-7, with D maybe TRBD1 (6 bases). This receptor was identified in a woman between 50 and 59 years old with pancreatic cancer. The CDR3, as DNA: TGTGCCAGCAGTGGCAGGGGAAGCTCCTACGAGCAGTACTTC. Translating it yields CASSGRGSSYEQYF.